The 8 T cell receptor beta chains below all came from one sample that was sequenced in a study of response to subunit inactivated influenza vaccine. TCRdb called the RT-PCR reads again in MiXCR, with one record for every CDR3 protein. This table holds some 850,000 distinct CDR3 sequences, about 18% found once. The input for sequencing was PBMCs from blood, taken around 5 days after vaccination. These receptors all come from a man aged 50-60 years who received an inactivated influenza vaccine.

This chain uses TRBV6-2 or TRBV6-3 with TRBJ2-5; perhaps TRBD2 as D (5 bases). The ends were cut back, 3 bases at V and 6 bases at J, with 8 bases in the middle. The germline CDR1 and CDR2 sequences are MNHEY and SVGEGT. CDR3 size: 12 residues. CDR3 in amino acids: CASSYVGKTQYF. In nucleotides, the CDR3 is TGTGCCAGCAGTTATGTCGGGAAGACCCAGTACTTC.

The sample holds a few counts of this clonotype. The rearrangement links TRBV20-1 to TRBJ2-7; the match to TRBD2 covers 10 bases. Germline loops: CDR1 DFQATT, CDR2 SNEGSKA (reference sequence). The CDR3 runs 15 residues. J lost 4 bases, V lost 8 bases, and 14 bases had no gene match. The chain's CDR3 is CSTQSGGLASYEQYF. As DNA, the CDR3 is TGCAGTACCCAATCCGGGGGACTAGCGAGTTACGAGCAGTACTTC.

The V and J genes are TRBV13 and TRBJ2-3, with 8 bases identical to TRBD2. Germline V gene sequence: CDR1 PRHDT, CDR2 FYEKMQ (reference sequence). The V gene end was trimmed by 5 bases and the J gene end by 5 bases; junction bases not matched to a gene: 6. This CDR3 is built from 14 residues. Here the CDR3 reads CASSPLAGRDTQYF. Written as DNA, the CDR3 is TGTGCCAGCAGCCCGTTAGCGGGAAGAGATACGCAGTATTTT. Variable domain in full (rest from reference TRBV13 and TRBJ2-3): AAGVIQSPRHLIKEKRETATLKCYPIPRHDTVYWYQQGPGQDPQFLISFYEKMQSDKGSIPDRFSAQQFSDYHSELNMSSLELGDSALYFCASSPLAGRDTQYFGPGTRLTVL.

The chain joins TRBV18 to TRBJ2-7; D tentatively reads TRBD1 or TRBD2 (6 bases each). Trimming stripped 4 bases from V and 5 bases from J, with 18 bases between. CDR1 is KGHSH, CDR2 LQKENI, per germline. This CDR3 is 15 amino acids long. CDR3 sequence (DNA): TGTGCCAGCTCACTTTCCGGGGGCGCTTCCGACGAGCAGTACTTC. Its translation: CASSLSGGASDEQYF.

This clonotype has more than one count but fewer than ten. The chain couples TRBV6-5 to TRBJ2-1; no definite D call. Between the trimmed V and J ends, which lost 0 bases and 5 bases, there was a span of 8 bases. The germline V gene has CDR1 MNHEY and CDR2 SVGAGI. The CDR3 covers 14 residues. CDR3 sequence: CASSYSNGNNEQFF. The CDR3, as DNA: TGTGCCAGCAGTTACTCGAATGGGAACAATGAGCAGTTCTTC.

In this sample, this clonotype turned up a few times. The genes are TRBV4-1 and TRBJ2-3; D unclear. Per the germline V gene, CDR1 is MGHRA and CDR2 is YSYEKL. The CDR3 has 15 amino acids. V lost 0 bases and J 2 bases, leaving 9 bases between the germline ends. CDR3 in DNA: TGCGCCAGCAGCCAAGATTCAGGAATCACAGATACGCAGTATTTT. It codes for CASSQDSGITDTQYF.

This clonotype has at least ten counts. The V call is TRBV19, the J call TRBJ2-7, with 8 bases that match TRBD1. The CDR3 runs to 14 residues. CDR1 and CDR2 (germline): LNHDA, SQIVND (reference sequence). With 1 base clipped from V and 5 bases from J, the junction kept 4 bases outside the gene matches. The CDR3 spells CASSIGQGSHEQYF. The CDR3 DNA reads TGTGCCAGTAGTATAGGACAGGGGAGTCACGAGCAGTACTTC. Variable domain in full (rest from reference TRBV19 and TRBJ2-7): DGGITQSPKYLFRKEGQNVTLSCEQNLNHDAMYWYRQDPGQGLRLIYYSQIVNDFQKGDIAEGYSVSREKKESFPLTVTSAQKNPTAFYLCASSIGQGSHEQYFGPGTRLTVT.

This clonotype was observed a few times. The chain joins TRBV27 to TRBJ2-3; D call uncertain. Per the germline V gene, CDR1 is MNHEY and CDR2 is SMNVEV (reference sequence). With 6 bases removed from V and 1 base from J, the gap between germline ends came to 14 bases. The length of the CDR3 is 15 residues. CDR3 sequence (DNA): TGTGCCAGCAGGAGGAAAGGGTGGGGCACAGATACGCAGTATTTT. It translates to CASRRKGWGTDTQYF.